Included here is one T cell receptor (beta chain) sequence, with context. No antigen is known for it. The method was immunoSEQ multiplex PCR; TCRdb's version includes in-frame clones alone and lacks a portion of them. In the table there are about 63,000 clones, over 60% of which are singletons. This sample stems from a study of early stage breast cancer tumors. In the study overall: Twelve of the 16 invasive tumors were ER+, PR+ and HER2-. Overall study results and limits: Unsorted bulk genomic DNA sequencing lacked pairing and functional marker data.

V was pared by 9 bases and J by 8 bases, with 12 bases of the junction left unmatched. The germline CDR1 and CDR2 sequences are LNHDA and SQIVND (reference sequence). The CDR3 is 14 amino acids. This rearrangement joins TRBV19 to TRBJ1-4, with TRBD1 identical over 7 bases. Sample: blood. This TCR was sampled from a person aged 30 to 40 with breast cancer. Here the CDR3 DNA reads TGTGCCAGCAACCGACAGGGAAGGTTGGAAAAACTGTTTTTT. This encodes CASNRQGRLEKLFF.